The clone carrying this TCR beta chain has only one observation. The data were obtained in a study of control samples from healthy donors and cancer patients. The protocol was immunoSEQ multiplex PCR, while the TCRdb copy is restricted to in-frame clones and leaves out a portion. In the table there are 90,000 to 100,000 clones, 79% of which are singletons. V was trimmed by 0 bases and J by 4 bases, leaving 11 bases between them. Looked up from germline, CDR1 is GTSNPN and CDR2 is SVGIG (reference sequence). CDR3 size: 14 residues. The chain joins TRBV30 to TRBJ2-3, with a tentative D call TRBD2 (6 bases). The source is a woman aged 25 to 39 in good health. The specimen was blood. The CDR3 region has the DNA TGTGCCTGGAGTGTATACGCTAGCGCAGATACGCAGTATTTT. Amino acids: CAWSVYASADTQYF.